The next 13 T cell receptor beta chains were all read from a single sample in a study of OX40 agonist ivuxolimab in advanced cancers. The table came from immunoSEQ multiplex PCR; TCRdb's copy has only in-frame clones and leaves some out. The sample shows tens of thousands of clones, 80% to 90% of them seen only once. Specimen: CD4+ or CD8+ T cells sorted from blood, collected in a trial of the OX40 agonist ivuxolimab. Receptor source: an adult with an advanced solid tumor such as melanoma, head and neck, liver or kidney cancer.

This clone was picked up a small number of times. This chain links TRBV7-2 with TRBJ2-7; D is unclear. CDR1 is SGHTA and CDR2 is FQGNSA in the germline V gene. The CDR3 spans 12 residues. Trimming stripped 4 bases from V and 4 bases from J, with 8 bases between. The CDR3 protein is CASSSIGYEQYF. DNA for the CDR3: TGTGCCAGCAGCTCCATTGGATACGAGCAGTACTTC.

This sequence joins TRBV11-1 and TRBJ1-2; D uncertain. The CDR3 is made up of 15 amino acids. CDR1 SGHAT and CDR2 FQDESV come from the germline V gene (reference sequence). The ends were cut back, 5 bases at V and 8 bases at J, with 21 bases in the middle. The CDR3, as DNA: TGTGCCAGCAGCCCGACGGACGTACCCCGGCGGGGCTACACCTTC. Its protein product is CASSPTDVPRRGYTF.

The V call is TRBV10-3, the J call TRBJ2-1; D not resolved. The CDR3 spans 13 residues. The V gene lost 6 bases and the J gene lost 7 bases, with 13 bases spanning the gap. Germline CDR1 reads ENHRY; CDR2 reads SYGVKD. The CDR3 region is CAIRPLEANEQFF. DNA for the CDR3: TGTGCCATCAGACCCTTAGAGGCAAATGAGCAGTTCTTC.

The chain is built from TRBV6-5 and TRBJ1-1; no clear D. Germline V gene sequence: CDR1 MNHEY, CDR2 SVGAGI. This CDR3 spans 14 amino acids. Trimming removed 5 bases at V and 1 base at J, with 11 bases between. CDR3 sequence: CASSRDMTNTEAFF. The CDR3 DNA follows: TGTGCCAGCAGTCGTGACATGACGAACACTGAAGCTTTCTTT.

This clone was detected only a few times. This sequence joins TRBV11-3 and TRBJ2-7, with TRBD1 matching over 7 bases. V trimming: 5 bases; J trimming: 2 bases; junction bases outside the gene matches: 6. Germline loops: CDR1 SGHNT, CDR2 YENEEA. The CDR3 covers 14 residues. The DNA of the CDR3 is TGTGCCAGCAGCCCGTGGGACAGACCCTACGAGCAGTACTTC. Translating gives CASSPWDRPYEQYF. Full variable domain (outside the CDR3, taken from reference TRBV11-3 and TRBJ2-7): EAGVVQSPRYKIIEKKQPVAFWCNPISGHNTLYWYLQNLGQGPELLIRYENEEAVDDSQLPKDRFSAERLKGVDSTLKIQPAELGDSAVYLCASSPWDRPYEQYFGPGTRLTVT.

The V gene is TRBV5-1, the J gene TRBJ2-5; D ambiguous. The CDR3 is made up of 14 amino acids. Trimming stripped 0 bases from V and 1 base from J, with 7 bases between. Per the germline V gene, CDR1 is SGHRS and CDR2 is YFSETQ. The CDR3 reads CASSLEGSQETQYF. In nucleotides, the CDR3 is TGCGCCAGCAGCTTGGAGGGCAGCCAAGAGACCCAGTACTTC.

The chain has TRBV2 and TRBJ2-2, with TRBD2 matching 11 bases. V shed 4 bases and J 5 bases; nucleotides not matched to a gene: 6. CDR1 is SNHLY, CDR2 FYNNEI, per germline. The CDR3 consists of 16 residues. The DNA of the CDR3 is TGTGCCAGCAGTGTACGGCTAGCGGGAGGTACCGGGGAGCTGTTTTTT. Its translation is CASSVRLAGGTGELFF.

The chain joins TRBV2 to TRBJ1-5; D gene unclear. The CDR3 runs to 13 residues. Germline lookup yields CDR1 SNHLY and CDR2 FYNNEI. Trimming removed 6 bases at V and 5 bases at J, with 11 bases between. The CDR3 region is CASSLNVYQPQHF. The CDR3 DNA reads as TGTGCCAGCAGCCTGAACGTATATCAGCCCCAGCATTTT.

This chain uses TRBV6-5 with TRBJ2-7, with D unclear. The V end lost 8 bases, the J end lost 6 bases, and 14 bases lay between the germline ends. The CDR3 sequence is 12 residues long. The germline V gene has CDR1 MNHEY and CDR2 SVGAGI. As DNA, the CDR3 is TGTGCCAGCGGGGTTGTAGCAGGCGAGCAGTACTTC. It yields the protein CASGVVAGEQYF.

In the case of this clone: The junction shows a germline mismatch at one end, possibly a read error. The gene calls are TRBV10-3 and TRBJ2-7; TRBD1 matches at 8 bases. Per germline, CDR1 ENHRY and CDR2 SYGVKD. CDR3 length: 15 amino acids. The CDR3 loop is CAIKSSQGASDEQYF. CDR3 DNA: TGTGCCATCAAAAGTTCTCAGGGGGCCTCCGACGAGCAGTACTTC.

This chain links TRBV19 with TRBJ1-6, with D uncertain. V lost 3 bases to trimming and J lost 8 bases, with 11 bases between them. This CDR3 comprises 14 residues. From germline, CDR1 is LNHDA and CDR2 SQIVND (reference sequence). CDR3 amino acids: CASSMVQSHSPLHF. DNA for the CDR3: TGTGCCAGTAGTATGGTACAGTCGCATTCACCCCTCCACTTT.

V gene TRBV19 combines with J gene TRBJ1-2; 9 bases match TRBD1. The junction had 13 bases not matched to a gene; V was cut back by 7 bases and J by 4 bases. Germline loops: CDR1 LNHDA, CDR2 SQIVND (reference sequence). The CDR3 extends over 16 amino acids. The CDR3 here is CASTIGTGRTLYGYTF. The CDR3, as DNA: TGTGCCAGTACCATCGGGACAGGGCGAACTCTCTATGGCTACACCTTC.

V usage is TRBV28 and J usage is TRBJ2-2, with TRBD1 identical over 12 bases. V dropped 10 bases and J dropped 7; count of bases not matched to a gene: 13. CDR3 length: 16 amino acids. Germline loops: CDR1 MDHEN, CDR2 SYDVKM. The CDR3 spells CATKITGTGGIGELFF. The CDR3 DNA sequence: TGTGCCACCAAGATAACCGGGACAGGGGGCATCGGGGAGCTGTTTTTT.